This T cell receptor beta chain is from a study of beta chain features in type 1 diabetes. General study points: Naive, central memory and regulatory TCRB repertoires appeared more similar among patients than healthy donors. Sequencing from cDNA could over-represent high-TCR-expressing cells.

CD45RO/CCR7/CD25/CD127/CD95/CD27 staining was used to isolate CD4+ naive, central memory, regulatory and stem cell-like memory cells by sorting. Expressed TCRB transcripts were sequenced because the isolated RNA had all been reverse transcribed beforehand. Samples of naive, central memory and regulatory T cells yielded a mean of approximately 3.7 million reads. The table came from immunoSEQ multiplex PCR; TCRdb's copy has only in-frame clones and leaves some out. The sample has under 250,000 clones, approximately 10% seen once; the top ten hold 1% to 1.5%. As regards this clone: Its antigen is unidentified.

Between the trimmed V and J ends, which lost 5 bases and 4 bases, there was a span of 12 bases. Germline V gene sequence: CDR1 KGHSH, CDR2 LQKENI. The CDR3 sequence is 15 residues long. The V call is TRBV18, the J call TRBJ2-6; a possible D gene is TRBD1 (6 bases). The TCR was taken from a man younger than 30 in good health. Sequencing was done on a sample of central memory CD4+ T cells from blood. CDR3 amino acids: CASSKTGQGANVLTF. The CDR3 DNA follows: TGTGCCAGCTCAAAAACAGGGCAAGGGGCCAACGTCCTGACTTTC.